These 24 T cell receptor beta chains were all obtained from the same sample, sequenced in a study of vaccination effects on CD4 cells after COVID-19. Antigen-specific CD4+ T cells were expanded with viral peptide pools in the ViraFEST assay before sequencing. Cultured cells yielded isolated CD4+ T cells after less than 11 days. Nobody among the vaccine recipients had prior SARS-CoV-2 infection (nucleocapsid antibodies were negative). Antigen specificity for these receptors is unknown. Profiled with immunoSEQ multiplex PCR; TCRdb holds only in-frame clones, not every one. The sample carries tens of thousands of clones, roughly two thirds recorded once. The starting material was CD4+ T cells from PBMCs cultured with HCoV-NL63 spike peptides, obtained before COVID-19 vaccination. These receptors all stem from a human donor who received a COVID-19 vaccine.

This chain uses TRBV29-1 with TRBJ1-4, with 7 bases lining up with TRBD1. The CDR3 consists of 14 residues. With V trimmed by 6 bases and J by 3 bases, 7 bases remained unmatched. Germline-derived CDR1 and CDR2 are SQVTM and ANQGSEA. The CDR3 reads CSVLMTGSNEKLFF. CDR3 DNA sequence: TGCAGCGTATTAATGACAGGGTCTAATGAAAAACTGTTTTTT.

This clone was counted only a few times. The chain combines TRBV6-2 or TRBV6-3 with TRBJ1-1; TRBD1 aligns across 9 bases. Germline trimming cut 4 bases from V and 3 bases from J; bases unmatched to any gene: 6. The CDR3 contains 15 residues. Germline CDR1 is MNHEY and CDR2 is SVGEGT. The chain's CDR3 is CASSSLQGAHTEAFF. CDR3 nucleotides: TGTGCCAGCAGTTCTCTACAGGGGGCCCACACTGAAGCTTTCTTT.

This clone has only one observation. The V call is TRBV3-1 (or the pseudogene TRBV3-2), the J call TRBJ2-5; possibly TRBD1 or TRBD2 for D (5 bases each). The CDR3 runs to 13 residues. The germline CDR1 and CDR2 sequences are LGHDT and YNNKEL (reference sequence). Trimming took off 6 bases at V and 4 bases at J, with 12 bases between the two ends. CDR3 sequence reads: CASSLRGAETQYF. Written as DNA, the CDR3 is TGTGCCAGCAGTCTTCGAGGGGCAGAGACCCAGTACTTC.

The rearrangement joins TRBV7-2 to TRBJ2-1, with unresolved D. Trimming removed 4 bases at V and 7 bases at J, with 5 bases between. CDR1 and CDR2 from the germline V gene are SGHTA and FQGNSA. The length of the CDR3 is 11 residues. CDR3 bases: TGTGCCAGCAGCTCAGCTAATGAGCAGTTCTTC. Amino acids: CASSSANEQFF.

This clone appeared once. The chain is built from TRBV11-2 and TRBJ1-2, with D perhaps TRBD1 (5 bases). CDR1 and CDR2 (germline): SGHAT, FQNNGV. The length of the CDR3 is 12 residues. V lost 3 bases, J lost 7 bases, and 9 bases lay in between. The DNA of the CDR3 is TGTGCCAGCAGCTTCCAGGGCGGTGGCTACACCTTC. It translates to CASSFQGGGYTF. Full variable domain (outside the CDR3, taken from reference TRBV11-2 and TRBJ1-2): EAGVAQSPRYKIIEKRQSVAFWCNPISGHATLYWYQQILGQGPKLLIQFQNNGVVDDSQLPKDRFSAERLKGVDSTLKIQPAKLEDSAVYLCASSFQGGGYTFGSGTRLTVV.

V gene TRBV5-1 combines with J gene TRBJ2-5, with D maybe TRBD2 (5 bases). This CDR3 region has 16 residues. V shed 2 bases and J shed 1 base, with 15 bases lying between them. Per the germline V gene, CDR1 is SGHRS and CDR2 is YFSETQ. The chain's CDR3 is CASSFRTLRGQETQYF. The CDR3 DNA reads TGCGCCAGCAGCTTCAGGACCTTACGGGGCCAAGAGACCCAGTACTTC.

This clone has a single count. The chain recombines TRBV20-1 with TRBJ1-5, with 10 bases matching TRBD1. The CDR3 extends over 16 amino acids. The ends lost 3 bases at V and 2 bases at J; junction bases unmatched: 7. Looked up from germline, CDR1 is DFQATT and CDR2 is SNEGSKA (reference sequence). The DNA of the CDR3 is TGCAGTGCTAGTTCCGGGACAGGGGCGGGCAATCAGCCCCAGCATTTT. The encoded protein is CSASSGTGAGNQPQHF.

Only one count was recorded for this clone. The chain carries TRBV4-1 and TRBJ1-4; TRBD1 might be the D (5 bases). From germline, CDR1 is MGHRA and CDR2 YSYEKL. The CDR3 consists of 14 residues. V lost 0 bases and J 11 bases, leaving 13 bases between the germline ends. The CDR3 loop reads CASSQDGSAGKLFF. The CDR3 coding sequence is TGCGCCAGCAGCCAAGATGGGTCGGCAGGGAAACTGTTTTTT.

The chain couples TRBV10-3 to TRBJ1-1, with D possibly TRBD1 on 6 matching bases. This CDR3 comprises 13 residues. Germline values: CDR1 ENHRY, CDR2 SYGVKD. V was cut by 6 bases and J by 3 bases, with 11 bases left in between. This CDR3 is CAISGNRDTEAFF. CDR3 bases: TGTGCCATCAGCGGGAACAGGGACACTGAAGCTTTCTTT.

The gene calls are TRBV19 and TRBJ2-7; perhaps TRBD2 as D (5 bases). Germline loops: CDR1 LNHDA, CDR2 SQIVND (reference sequence). The CDR3 runs to 15 residues. With 3 bases removed from V and 2 bases from J, the gap between germline ends came to 14 bases. DNA for the CDR3: TGTGCCAGTAGTATCGTCGCAAGCGGTGCCTACGAGCAGTACTTC. Its protein product is CASSIVASGAYEQYF.

The chain links TRBV10-3 to TRBJ2-2; no clear D gene. The V end was cut by 4 bases, the J end by 0 bases, with 9 bases between. The CDR3 has 15 amino acids. Germline CDR1 and CDR2: ENHRY and SYGVKD. The CDR3 region is CAISVIGPNTGELFF. The CDR3 coding sequence is TGTGCCATCAGTGTCATCGGACCGAACACCGGGGAGCTGTTTTTT.

Turning to this clone: A junction boundary mismatches the germline segment, possibly from a read error. The chain employs TRBV7-7 and TRBJ2-5, with D hard to call. CDR3 size: 17 residues. Germline V gene lookup returns CDR1 SSHAT and CDR2 FNYEAQ (reference sequence). The chain's CDR3 is CASSLGRVIRPQETQYF. The CDR3 coding sequence is TGTGCTAGCAGCTTAGGAAGGGTGATCCGGCCCCAAGAGACCCAGTACTTC.

V usage is TRBV7-9 and J usage is TRBJ2-5; 11 bases are shared with TRBD1. The trim removed 4 bases at V and 5 bases at J, leaving 0 bases unmatched. The CDR3 runs 13 residues. Germline CDR1 SEHNR, CDR2 FQNEAQ (reference sequence). The CDR3 is CASSWTGGETQYF. DNA for the CDR3: TGTGCCAGCAGCTGGACAGGGGGCGAGACCCAGTACTTC.

The J gene is TRBJ1-4, the V gene TRBV5-1; TRBD1 matches 9 bases. V lost 4 bases to trimming and J lost 13 bases; unmatched junction nucleotides: 11. The CDR3 is 14 residues long. In germline, CDR1 is SGHRS, CDR2 YFSETQ. The CDR3 is CASSRGGDRDVLFF. CDR3 DNA: TGCGCCAGCAGCCGCGGAGGGGACAGGGATGTACTGTTTTTT.

The chain links TRBV3-1 (or the pseudogene TRBV3-2) to TRBJ1-3, with D possibly being TRBD1 (5 bases). Germline V gene sequence: CDR1 LGHDT, CDR2 YNNKEL (reference sequence). This CDR3 region has 14 residues. The V end lost 4 bases, the J end lost 1 base, and 8 bases lay between the germline ends. This CDR3 reads CASSPRASGNTIYF. The CDR3 nucleotides are TGTGCCAGCAGCCCCAGGGCGTCTGGAAACACCATATATTTT.

This rearrangement joins TRBV6-1 to TRBJ2-7; D unclear. The germline V gene has CDR1 MNHNS and CDR2 SASEGT. The CDR3 is made up of 11 amino acids. Trimming left V 2 bases short and J 4 bases short, with 3 bases between. CDR3 residues: CASSERYEQYF. CDR3 DNA: TGTGCCAGCAGTGAAAGATACGAGCAGTACTTC.

The chain carries TRBV6-6 and TRBJ1-5; weak D call: TRBD1 (6 bases). This CDR3 spans 12 amino acids. Germline CDR1 reads MNHNY; CDR2 reads SVGAGI (reference sequence). V lost 7 bases and J 5 bases, leaving 9 bases between the germline ends. The DNA of the CDR3 is TGTGCCAGCAACAGGGCGGATCAGCCCCAGCATTTT. This gives the protein CASNRADQPQHF.

The genes are TRBV11-2 and TRBJ1-3; D remains ambiguous. Per germline, CDR1 SGHAT and CDR2 FQNNGV. CDR3 length: 16 amino acids. With 4 bases removed from V and 0 bases from J, the gap between germline ends came to 13 bases. In nucleotides, the CDR3 is TGTGCCAGCAGCTCTAGTAGCGGGAGCTCTGGAAACACCATATATTTT. Residues: CASSSSSGSSGNTIYF.

This chain joins TRBV6-2 or TRBV6-3 and TRBJ2-7, with TRBD1 matching over 9 bases. From germline, CDR1 is MNHEY and CDR2 SVGEGT. The CDR3 has 15 residues. V lost 4 bases to trimming and J lost 3 bases; unmatched junction nucleotides: 7. The CDR3 region is CASSFETGGIYEQYF. The CDR3 DNA sequence: TGTGCCAGCAGTTTCGAGACAGGGGGGATCTACGAGCAGTACTTC.

A remark on this clone: A read error may account for a junction end that differs from germline. The V call is TRBV2, the J call TRBJ1-6; 7 bases align to TRBD1. This CDR3 is 15 amino acids long. Per the germline V gene, CDR1 is SNHLY and CDR2 is FYNNEI. Here the CDR3 reads CASSRTGSYNLPLHF. CDR3 bases: TGTGCCAGCAGTCGGACAGGTTCCTATAATTTACCCCTCCACTTT.

This clone has only one observation. V gene TRBV6-5 combines with J gene TRBJ2-3; no definite D call. In germline, CDR1 is MNHEY, CDR2 SVGAGI. Trimming left V 7 bases short and J 6 bases short, with 14 bases between. The CDR3 totals 13 residues. CDR3 sequence reads: CASIPHLADTQYF. The CDR3 bases are TGTGCCAGCATTCCGCATTTAGCTGATACGCAGTATTTT.

The chain couples TRBV6-1 to TRBJ1-1; D call uncertain. Trimming took off 2 bases at V and 4 bases at J, with 5 bases between the two ends. Per the germline V gene, CDR1 is MNHNS and CDR2 is SASEGT. The CDR3 runs 12 residues. In DNA, the CDR3 is TGTGCCAGCAGTGAATTTCTCACTGAAGCTTTCTTT. Its protein is CASSEFLTEAFF.

The gene calls are TRBV6-2 or TRBV6-3 and TRBJ1-1, with 8 positions matching TRBD1. This CDR3 has 14 residues. Trimming took 2 bases from V and 1 from J; bases not matched to a gene: 0. CDR1 and CDR2 (germline): MNHEY, SVGEGT. The CDR3 region has the DNA TGTGCCAGCAGTTACGGACAGGGGAACACTGAAGCTTTCTTT. Amino acids: CASSYGQGNTEAFF.

The chain carries TRBV27 and TRBJ2-3; TRBD2 aligns across 12 bases. Germline CDR1 is MNHEY and CDR2 is SMNVEV (reference sequence). V was pared by 3 bases and J by 2 bases, with 3 bases of the junction left unmatched. This CDR3 is 16 amino acids long. The CDR3: CASSLGLAGVTDTQYF. The CDR3 nucleotides are TGTGCCAGCAGTTTGGGACTAGCGGGCGTCACAGATACGCAGTATTTT.